This T cell receptor (beta chain) originates from a study of T cells in localized non-small cell lung cancer. The repertoire was sequenced with immunoSEQ multiplex PCR; TCRdb's copy has only in-frame clones and lacks some. The repertoire consists of 130,000 or so clones, with roughly 90% occurring once and the leading ten covering over 1.5%. Turning to this clone: Its antigen remains unidentified.

The CDR3 loop spans 16 amino acids. Per germline, CDR1 SGHDT and CDR2 YYEEEE. The V and J ends lost 0 bases and 2 bases, in that order; junction bases with no gene match: 2. Whole-study findings and limits: Higher T cell density in the blood was associated with longer overall survival, whereas higher adjacent-lung clonality associated with shorter survival. The study sequenced only one region of the tumor. As a result, intratumor heterogeneity could not be excluded and remains possible. Clonality peaked in uninvolved adjacent lung rather than tumor. Appearance in adjacent lung was seen for a median about 60 of the top 100 tumor clones.

The gene calls are TRBV5-6 and TRBJ2-2, with TRBD1 identical over 9 bases. The sequence was collected from a female donor of 60 years or more with stage I lung adenocarcinoma. The source material was peripheral blood, sampled before any cancer treatment. The CDR3 DNA reads as TGTGCCAGCAGCTTGGCGACAGGGGGAAACACCGGGGAGCTGTTTTTT. Translated, it gives CASSLATGGNTGELFF. The full variable domain, rest sourced from reference TRBV5-6 and TRBJ2-2, is DAGVTQSPTHLIKTRGQQVTLRCSPKSGHDTVSWYQQALGQGPQFIFQYYEEEERQRGNFPDRFSGHQFPNYSSELNVNALLLGDSALYLCASSLATGGNTGELFFGEGSRLTVL.